This T cell receptor (beta chain) was sequenced in a study of radiotherapy plus CTLA-4 blockade in lung cancer. Turning to the study itself: Disease control was seen in 25% to 40% of patients, objective responses in roughly 19%. Broader study findings: Once radiotherapy plus ipilimumab had been given, TCR clones derived from tumor expanded in blood.

This clone was seen only a few times. Its antigen is unknown. Method: immunoSEQ multiplex PCR; TCRdb's copy keeps in-frame clones and lacks some. This table holds roughly 100,000 clones, more than 75% found once. The source material was peripheral blood, sampled from a patient treated with radiotherapy plus ipilimumab. This clonotype originated in a human donor with non-small cell lung cancer that progressed on radiotherapy plus ipilimumab. Some clones in this sample may be carry-over from other donors' samples.

The CDR3 region has the DNA TGCGCCAGCAGCCCTGGGACTAGCGAGAGGGCGCAGTATTTT. Encoded protein: CASSPGTSERAQYF. V and J are TRBV5-1 and TRBJ2-3; 10 nucleotides match TRBD2. The trim removed 4 bases at V and 10 bases at J, leaving 9 bases unmatched. Per the germline V gene, CDR1 is SGHRS and CDR2 is YFSETQ. The CDR3 is made up of 14 amino acids.